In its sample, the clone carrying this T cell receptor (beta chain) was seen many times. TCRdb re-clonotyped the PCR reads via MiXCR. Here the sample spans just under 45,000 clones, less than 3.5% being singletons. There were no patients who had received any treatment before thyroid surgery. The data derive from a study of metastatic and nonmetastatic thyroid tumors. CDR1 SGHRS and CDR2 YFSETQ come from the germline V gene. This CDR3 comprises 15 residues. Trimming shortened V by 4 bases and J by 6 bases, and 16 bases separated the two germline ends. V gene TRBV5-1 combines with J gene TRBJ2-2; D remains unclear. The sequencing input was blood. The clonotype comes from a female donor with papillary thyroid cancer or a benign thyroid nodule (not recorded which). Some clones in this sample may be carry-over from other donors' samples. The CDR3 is CASSPVGDRAGELFF. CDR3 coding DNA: TGCGCCAGCAGCCCTGTTGGGGATCGGGCCGGGGAGCTGTTTTTT.